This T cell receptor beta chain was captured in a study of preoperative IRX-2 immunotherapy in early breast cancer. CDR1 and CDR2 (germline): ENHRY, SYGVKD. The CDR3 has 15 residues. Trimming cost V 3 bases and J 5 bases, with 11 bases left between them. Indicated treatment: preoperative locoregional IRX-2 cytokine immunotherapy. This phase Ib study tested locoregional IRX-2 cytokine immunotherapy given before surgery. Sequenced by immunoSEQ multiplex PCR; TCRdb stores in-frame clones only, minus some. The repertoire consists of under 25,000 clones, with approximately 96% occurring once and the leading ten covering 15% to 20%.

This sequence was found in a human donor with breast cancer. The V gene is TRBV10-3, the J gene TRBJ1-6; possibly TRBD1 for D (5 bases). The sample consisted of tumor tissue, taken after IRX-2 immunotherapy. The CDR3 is CAISDRGVDNSPLHF. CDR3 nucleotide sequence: TGTGCCATCAGTGACCGGGGGGTTGATAATTCACCCCTCCACTTT.